This T cell receptor beta chain is from a study of CD8 T cells in ankylosing spondylitis. Broader study findings: Disease-linked clones, CD8+, were relatively rare in peripheral blood. Reported data indicate significant enrichment of disease-linked clones within matched ankylosing spondylitis synovial fluid. A TCR beta motif of fewer than ten highly homologous variants seemed to mark ankylosing spondylitis blood.

Scientists made TCR beta libraries using quantitative 5'-RACE with molecular barcodes. One entry per CDR3 protein results from TCRdb running MiXCR on the 5' RACE reads. The sample includes roughly 440,000 distinct CDR3 sequences, about a sixth of them seen just once. In this sample, this clonotype turned up a few times. The antigen remains unidentified. Germline assignment: CDR1 MDHEN and CDR2 SYDVKM. J was trimmed by 5 bases and V by 8 bases; bases with no gene match: 9. The CDR3 runs to 14 residues. This clonotype was sampled from a male donor with ankylosing spondylitis. The sample was blood, either unsorted or a sorted T cell fraction (not recorded which). The chain employs TRBV28 and TRBJ2-7, with 10 positions matching TRBD2. The CDR3 reads CASHAGTSVHEQYF. Here the CDR3 DNA reads TGTGCCAGCCACGCCGGGACTAGCGTCCACGAGCAGTACTTC. Full variable domain (missing parts from reference TRBV28 and TRBJ2-7): DVKVTQSSRYLVKRTGEKVFLECVQDMDHENMFWYRQDPGLGLRLIYFSYDVKMKEKGDIPEGYSVSREKKERFSLILESASTNQTSMYLCASHAGTSVHEQYFGPGTRLTVT.